This TCR beta chain appears in the sequencing data of a study of siplizumab effects on memory and regulatory T cells. Findings and limits, study-wide: Contribution to the alloresponse seemed major for naive T cells, which also seemed more diverse than memory cells. Researchers did not confirm the suppressive function of proliferating Tregs from siplizumab cultures.

The CDR3 extends over 14 amino acids. Germline CDR1 MNHEY, CDR2 SVGAGI. The germline V and J ends were trimmed by 2 bases and 5 bases, with 12 bases remaining between them. In regard to this clone: What it binds is not known.

Assays covered roughly 9.8 x 10^4 TCR templates per sample. The assay was immunoSEQ multiplex PCR, and TCRdb's table has in-frame clones only and misses some. The sample includes roughly 100,000 clones, roughly 92% of them seen just once. The material sequenced was CD4+ T cells sorted from blood. This receptor was taken from a human donor in good health. The chain employs TRBV6-5 and TRBJ2-5, with D tentatively TRBD2 (5 bases). CDR3 loop: CASSYGQRGETQYF. CDR3 DNA: TGTGCCAGCAGTTACGGTCAGCGAGGGGAGACCCAGTACTTC.